This T cell receptor (beta chain) stems from a study of lung T cells in sarcoidosis with Löfgren's syndrome. MiXCR, applied by TCRdb to the reads, yields one record per CDR3 protein. The sample holds roughly 2,100 distinct CDR3 sequences, 25% to 30% seen once. V gave up 7 bases and J gave up 3 bases; unmatched junction bases: 5. The CDR3 covers 14 residues. Germline values: CDR1 SNHLY, CDR2 FYNNEI. By sample share, this clonotype is medium-sized. This receptor was identified in a human donor with sarcoidosis (Löfgren's syndrome or another form), or a control subject (not recorded which). V gene TRBV2 combines with J gene TRBJ2-2; 7 bases map to TRBD1. The specimen sequenced was CD4+ T cells from bronchoalveolar lavage. CDR3 nucleotides: TGTGCCAGCACCGGAACAGGGGACACCGGGGAGCTGTTTTTT. Its translation: CASTGTGDTGELFF.